These T cell receptor beta chains were read from a single sample in a study of T cell responses to AZD1222 COVID-19 vaccine. Some clones are missing from TCRdb's copy, which holds only in-frame ones; the method was immunoSEQ multiplex PCR. This table holds 55,000 to 90,000 clones, around 83% found once. Source: peripheral blood, taken on day 0 of AZD1222 vaccination. These receptors came from an adult in good health. Each CDR3 is given with its conserved first and last residue. Fields, in order: J gene, V gene, CDR3 protein.

j_gene: TRBJ1-1; v_gene: TRBV2; CDR3aa: CASSAGKAEAFF
j_gene: TRBJ1-6; v_gene: TRBV5-5; CDR3aa: CASSPQGANNSPLHF
j_gene: TRBJ1-1; v_gene: TRBV19; CDR3aa: CASSWGVATPTEAFF
j_gene: TRBJ2-7; v_gene: TRBV3-1/TRBV3-2; CDR3aa: CASSQGMSFYEQYF
j_gene: TRBJ1-1; v_gene: TRBV7-2; CDR3aa: CASSWYHRGTEAFF
j_gene: TRBJ2-7; v_gene: TRBV6-2/TRBV6-3; CDR3aa: CASSPGTSVDEQYF
j_gene: TRBJ1-6; v_gene: TRBV18; CDR3aa: CASSPPSTGSNSPLHF
j_gene: TRBJ1-6; v_gene: TRBV5-6; CDR3aa: CASSLGWVGEDNSPLHF
j_gene: TRBJ2-7; v_gene: TRBV3-1/TRBV3-2; CDR3aa: CASSFSGGASYEQYF
j_gene: TRBJ2-1; v_gene: TRBV28; CDR3aa: CASSKYGQGAYNEQFF
j_gene: TRBJ2-1; v_gene: TRBV3-1/TRBV3-2; CDR3aa: CASSQDGQGEQFF
j_gene: TRBJ2-1; v_gene: TRBV24-1; CDR3aa: CATSDVPGQTYNEQFF
j_gene: TRBJ2-3; v_gene: TRBV27; CDR3aa: CASSRQGNRGDTQYF
j_gene: TRBJ1-1; v_gene: TRBV7-9; CDR3aa: CASSLAAGLDTEAFF
j_gene: TRBJ1-2; v_gene: TRBV28; CDR3aa: CASSLGSGSGGLNGYTF
j_gene: TRBJ2-2; v_gene: TRBV7-9; CDR3aa: CASTFFTNTGELFF
j_gene: TRBJ1-1; v_gene: TRBV2; CDR3aa: CASSTGRGVRAEAFF
j_gene: TRBJ1-1; v_gene: TRBV3-1/TRBV3-2; CDR3aa: CASSQVQGGTEAFF
j_gene: TRBJ2-7; v_gene: TRBV11-1; CDR3aa: CASSLFGHPLYF
j_gene: TRBJ1-1; v_gene: TRBV6-2/TRBV6-3; CDR3aa: CASSYSQLGGYTSMNTEAFF
j_gene: TRBJ2-2; v_gene: TRBV7-2; CDR3aa: CASSLGAIPGELFF
j_gene: TRBJ2-1; v_gene: TRBV20-1; CDR3aa: CSARDNREQFF
j_gene: TRBJ1-1; v_gene: TRBV4-1; CDR3aa: CASSRRTQINTEAFF
j_gene: TRBJ1-2; v_gene: TRBV6-5; CDR3aa: CASKRATRTSGYTF
j_gene: TRBJ2-7; v_gene: TRBV6-5; CDR3aa: CASRRGKGYEQYF
j_gene: TRBJ2-3; v_gene: TRBV19; CDR3aa: CASSIMDTQYF
j_gene: TRBJ1-1; v_gene: TRBV28; CDR3aa: CASLYRDTEAFF
j_gene: TRBJ2-7; v_gene: TRBV5-4; CDR3aa: CASSLPVGVTPYEQYF
j_gene: TRBJ2-2; v_gene: TRBV4-3; CDR3aa: CASSQGVAGNTGELFF
j_gene: TRBJ2-7; v_gene: TRBV29-1; CDR3aa: CSVEGDRAGEQYF
j_gene: TRBJ1-2; v_gene: TRBV28; CDR3aa: CASSSPGTANYGYTF
j_gene: TRBJ1-5; v_gene: TRBV19; CDR3aa: CASSSGTGVLGNQPQHF
j_gene: TRBJ1-3; v_gene: TRBV30; CDR3aa: CAWSVPRSAGNTIYF